A selection of T cell receptor beta chains follows, all from one sample in a study of cytomegalovirus exposure and HLA in healthy donors. Clones were read by immunoSEQ multiplex PCR, and TCRdb kept only the in-frame ones, dropping some. The sample consists of more than 95,000 clones, more than 70% of them appearing once. The sample comprised PBMCs. The receptor source for this set is a woman in her 50s in good health and CMV-seropositive. CDR3s include the opening cysteine and the closing phenylalanine or tryptophan. The order of the fields is clone size, J gene, D gene, V gene, CDR3 DNA, CDR3 protein. The D gene is left open where the match is weak. Not every row has a clone size; where given, it reads once, few, many or a size class.

abundance: .; j_gene: TRBJ1-2; d_gene: TRBD1; v_gene: TRBV27; CDR3nt: TGTGCCAGCAGTTCCGATGGGACAGGGGTAAATGGCTACACCTTC; CDR3aa: CASSSDGTGVNGYTF
abundance: .; j_gene: TRBJ1-1; d_gene: .; v_gene: TRBV6-5; CDR3nt: TGTGCCAGCAGACCAGGTCAGGGTGCGAACACTGAAGCTTTCTTT; CDR3aa: CASRPGQGANTEAFF
abundance: .; j_gene: TRBJ2-5; d_gene: .; v_gene: TRBV30; CDR3nt: TGTGCCTCGACTCCTCCGGGGATACAAGAGACCCAGTACTTC; CDR3aa: CASTPPGIQETQYF
abundance: .; j_gene: TRBJ1-1; d_gene: .; v_gene: TRBV6-1; CDR3nt: TGTGCCAGCAGTGAAGCGTCAGCGGAAAACACTGAAGCTTTCTTT; CDR3aa: CASSEASAENTEAFF
abundance: .; j_gene: TRBJ2-5; d_gene: TRBD1; v_gene: TRBV7-2; CDR3nt: TGTGCCAGCAGCCAAGGGACAGAACAAGAGACCCAGTACTTC; CDR3aa: CASSQGTEQETQYF
abundance: .; j_gene: TRBJ2-7; d_gene: TRBD2; v_gene: TRBV7-2; CDR3nt: TGTGCCAGCAGCTTATCGAGCGGGAGGGGCCTATACGAGCAGTACTTC; CDR3aa: CASSLSSGRGLYEQYF
abundance: .; j_gene: TRBJ1-4; d_gene: .; v_gene: TRBV4-1; CDR3nt: TGCGCCAGCAGCCATGGGGTCCCCCGACAGCAAATTAATGAAAAACTGTTTTTT; CDR3aa: CASSHGVPRQQINEKLFF
abundance: .; j_gene: TRBJ1-4; d_gene: TRBD1; v_gene: TRBV9; CDR3nt: TGTGCCAGCAGCCCTATGACAGGGGCCGGTGCTGAAAAACTGTTTTTT; CDR3aa: CASSPMTGAGAEKLFF
abundance: .; j_gene: TRBJ2-5; d_gene: TRBD1; v_gene: TRBV28; CDR3nt: TGTGCCAGCAGGACAGGGGCCCCGGAGACCCAGTACTTC; CDR3aa: CASRTGAPETQYF
abundance: .; j_gene: TRBJ1-5; d_gene: .; v_gene: TRBV28; CDR3nt: TGTGCCAGCAGACAGGGAAGCAATCAGCCCCAGCATTTT; CDR3aa: CASRQGSNQPQHF
abundance: .; j_gene: TRBJ1-2; d_gene: TRBD1; v_gene: TRBV6-1; CDR3nt: TGTGCCAGCAGGGGCGGGACAGGAGGAAACTATGGCTACACCTTC; CDR3aa: CASRGGTGGNYGYTF
abundance: .; j_gene: TRBJ2-7; d_gene: .; v_gene: TRBV2; CDR3nt: TGTGCCAGCAGCCCCGGCGAGCAGTACTTC; CDR3aa: CASSPGEQYF
abundance: .; j_gene: TRBJ2-6; d_gene: TRBD2; v_gene: TRBV4-1; CDR3nt: TGCGCCAGCAGCTTCTCCCAGCGGGGGCGCTCTGGGGCCAACGTCCTGACTTTC; CDR3aa: CASSFSQRGRSGANVLTF
abundance: .; j_gene: TRBJ1-1; d_gene: TRBD1; v_gene: TRBV6-5; CDR3nt: TGTGCCAGCAGTTTCCAGGACAGGGGACGAGCCGAAGCTTTCTTT; CDR3aa: CASSFQDRGRAEAFF
abundance: .; j_gene: TRBJ1-3; d_gene: .; v_gene: TRBV13; CDR3nt: TGTGCCAGCAGCTTCCGGGACTCTGGAAACACCATATATTTT; CDR3aa: CASSFRDSGNTIYF
abundance: once; j_gene: TRBJ1-5; d_gene: TRBD1; v_gene: TRBV9; CDR3nt: TGTGCCAGCAGCCGGACAGGGGGCGCCGATCAGCCCCAGCATTTT; CDR3aa: CASSRTGGADQPQHF
abundance: once; j_gene: TRBJ2-7; d_gene: TRBD2; v_gene: TRBV7-2; CDR3nt: TGTGCCAGCAGCCCCCTTGGGGCTAGCGGCTCCTACGAGCAGTACTTC; CDR3aa: CASSPLGASGSYEQYF
abundance: .; j_gene: TRBJ2-7; d_gene: .; v_gene: TRBV13; CDR3nt: TGTGCCAGCAGCTTAGTCCGGACTCATAGCTCCTACGAGCAGTACTTC; CDR3aa: CASSLVRTHSSYEQYF
abundance: once; j_gene: TRBJ2-5; d_gene: .; v_gene: TRBV5-4; CDR3nt: TGTGCCAGCAGCTTGGACACCCAAGAGACCCAGTACTTC; CDR3aa: CASSLDTQETQYF
abundance: .; j_gene: TRBJ2-2; d_gene: .; v_gene: TRBV5-1; CDR3nt: TGCGCCAGCAGCGCTACCAACAGGCCGAACACCGGGGAGCTGTTTTTT; CDR3aa: CASSATNRPNTGELFF
abundance: .; j_gene: TRBJ2-7; d_gene: .; v_gene: TRBV4-1; CDR3nt: TGCGCCAGCAGCCAAGACGGAGCCTACGAGCAGTACTTC; CDR3aa: CASSQDGAYEQYF
abundance: .; j_gene: TRBJ2-3; d_gene: TRBD1; v_gene: TRBV6-1; CDR3nt: TGTGCCAGCAACCCTACGGGACAGACCACAGATACGCAGTATTTT; CDR3aa: CASNPTGQTTDTQYF
abundance: .; j_gene: TRBJ1-1; d_gene: .; v_gene: TRBV21-1; CDR3nt: TGTGCCAGCAGCCCTTACAGGGTAACTGAAGCTTTCTTT; CDR3aa: CASSPYRVTEAFF